The 22 T cell receptor beta chains given below trace back to one sample, sequenced in a study of cytomegalovirus exposure and HLA in healthy donors. PCR primers comprised 60 Vbeta and 13 Jbeta primers. This table comes from immunoSEQ multiplex PCR, and its TCRdb copy is limited to in-frame clones, with some not included. The table includes approximately 110,000 clones, roughly three fifths detected once. Sequenced material: PBMCs. All receptors derive from a young man in good health and CMV-seropositive.

CDR3 in amino acids: CASSYRRGGTDTQYF. The CDR3 bases are TGTGCCAGCAGTTACCGCAGGGGAGGGACAGATACGCAGTATTTT. The J gene is TRBJ2-3, the V gene TRBV6-5; TRBD2 might be the D (7 bases). The CDR3 spans 15 residues. Germline V gene data show CDR1 as MNHEY and CDR2 as SVGAGI. V was pared by 2 bases and J by 3 bases, with 12 bases between.

The table lists this clone with a few counts. The chain has TRBV5-4 and TRBJ1-4; 8 bases are a match to TRBD1. Germline CDR1 SGHNT, CDR2 YYREEE (reference sequence). Trimming took 4 bases from V and 8 from J; bases not matched to a gene: 10. The CDR3 extends over 15 amino acids. CDR3 loop: CASSQDWDRPEKLFF. CDR3 coding DNA: TGTGCCAGCAGCCAAGATTGGGACAGGCCGGAAAAACTGTTTTTT.

The V and J genes are TRBV7-6 and TRBJ2-3; 11 bases match TRBD2. CDR3 length: 16 residues. Germline CDR1 reads SGHVS; CDR2 reads FNYEAQ. With V trimmed by 5 bases and J by 6 bases, 10 bases remained unmatched. The CDR3 spells CASSPMTSGMGDTQYF. Here the CDR3 DNA reads TGTGCCAGCAGCCCCATGACTAGCGGGATGGGGGATACGCAGTATTTT.

This clone has just a few counts. J is TRBJ1-6 and V is TRBV5-1; possibly TRBD1 for D (6 bases). The CDR3 length is 14 residues. Germline V CDR1 and CDR2: SGHRS, YFSETQ. V was cut by 4 bases and J by 8 bases, with 13 bases left in between. For the CDR3, the DNA is TGCGCCAGCAGCCCCAGGGGACAAGATTCACCCCTCCACTTT. The encoded protein is CASSPRGQDSPLHF.

The chain carries TRBV4-1 and TRBJ2-2; 9 bases map to TRBD1. J gave up 3 bases and V 2 bases, and 7 bases lay outside the gene matches. The CDR3 has 17 amino acids. Germline lookup yields CDR1 MGHRA and CDR2 YSYEKL. The CDR3 DNA reads TGCGCCAGCAGCCAATATAAAGGGACAGGGCACACCGGGGAGCTGTTTTTT. It is translated as CASSQYKGTGHTGELFF.

This clone was observed a handful of times. The chain uses TRBV14 and TRBJ2-7; weak D call: TRBD1 (6 bases). The CDR3 extends over 15 amino acids. Germline V gene lookup returns CDR1 SGHDN and CDR2 FVKESK. The V and J ends lost 1 base and 2 bases respectively, with 12 bases between them. CDR3 sequence reads: CASSQGDILTYEQYF. The DNA of the CDR3 is TGTGCCAGCAGCCAAGGGGACATACTTACCTACGAGCAGTACTTC.

V gene TRBV30 combines with J gene TRBJ1-3, with D unclear. CDR3 length: 14 residues. Looked up from germline, CDR1 is GTSNPN and CDR2 is SVGIG (reference sequence). The V end was cut by 1 base, the J end by 0 bases, with 7 bases between. CDR3 region: CAWSAVFSGNTIYF. DNA for the CDR3: TGTGCCTGGAGTGCCGTATTCTCTGGAAACACCATATATTTT.

In nucleotides, the CDR3 is TGTGCCAGCAGCCTGGGACTATACACAGATACGCAGTATTTT. This gives the protein CASSLGLYTDTQYF. The V and J genes are TRBV7-9 and TRBJ2-3; 7 bases align to TRBD2. J was trimmed by 2 bases and V by 5 bases; bases with no gene match: 4. Germline V gene lookup returns CDR1 SEHNR and CDR2 FQNEAQ (reference sequence). The CDR3 is 14 amino acids.

The V call is TRBV5-1, the J call TRBJ2-1; 9 nucleotides line up with TRBD1. This CDR3 comprises 16 residues. With 0 bases clipped from V and 5 bases from J, the junction kept 6 bases outside the gene matches. Germline V gene sequence: CDR1 SGHRS, CDR2 YFSETQ. The CDR3 reads CASSLGGTGSHNEQFF. CDR3 in DNA: TGCGCCAGCAGCTTGGGCGGGACAGGGAGCCACAATGAGCAGTTCTTC.

The chain recombines TRBV29-1 with TRBJ1-1, with D possibly being TRBD1 (6 bases). The CDR3 is 11 residues long. The germline gives CDR1 SQVTM, CDR2 ANQGSEA. The V end lost 7 bases, the J end lost 5 bases, and 11 bases lay between the germline ends. The CDR3 nucleotides read TGCAGCGGGGGGAGGGGGACTGAAGCTTTCTTT. Translating it yields CSGGRGTEAFF.

The gene calls are TRBV19 and TRBJ2-7, with TRBD1 as a possible D gene (6 bases). Trimming stripped 4 bases from V and 1 base from J, with 8 bases between. The CDR3 runs 13 residues. Germline values: CDR1 LNHDA, CDR2 SQIVND (reference sequence). This CDR3 reads CASSNQGSYEQYF. The DNA for the CDR3 is TGTGCCAGTAGTAATCAGGGGTCCTACGAGCAGTACTTC.

This rearrangement joins TRBV5-6 to TRBJ1-2; D might be TRBD1 (6 bases). The germline V gene encodes CDR1 SGHDT and CDR2 YYEEEE. This CDR3 comprises 14 residues. Trimming removed 0 bases from V and 3 bases from J, with 9 bases in between. CDR3 loop: CASSLGQGYYGYTF. The CDR3 nucleotides are TGTGCCAGCAGCTTGGGGCAGGGGTACTATGGCTACACCTTC.

This chain links TRBV9 with TRBJ1-2; D not resolved. Deletions cut 4 bases from V and 4 bases from J, with 20 bases between. Looked up from germline, CDR1 is SGDLS and CDR2 is YYNGEE. CDR3 length equals 16 residues. The CDR3 coding sequence is TGTGCCAGCAGCCCTCCCTACGGGCGGGAACTCTATGGCTACACCTTC. Translated, it gives CASSPPYGRELYGYTF.

The J gene is TRBJ2-3, the V gene TRBV29-1; 9 positions match TRBD2. Germline V gene data show CDR1 as SQVTM and CDR2 as ANQGSEA. The CDR3 runs 13 residues. This CDR3 is CSKRGVGADTQYF. CDR3 DNA sequence: TGCTCCAAGCGGGGGGTTGGGGCAGATACGCAGTATTTT.

J is TRBJ2-7 and V is TRBV5-4; D is ambiguous. Trimming took 1 base from V and 2 from J, leaving 7 bases between them. This CDR3 contains 13 residues. Per germline, CDR1 SGHNT and CDR2 YYREEE (reference sequence). The CDR3 loop is CASSLHATYEQYF. The CDR3 DNA sequence: TGTGCCAGCAGCTTGCACGCTACCTACGAGCAGTACTTC.

A few counts support this clone. The same CDR3 can be traced to other DNA sequences in this sample. The V and J genes are TRBV10-3 and TRBJ1-1; TRBD1 aligns across 7 bases. Germline V gives CDR1 ENHRY, CDR2 SYGVKD. V shed 6 bases and J 0 bases; nucleotides not matched to a gene: 4. The CDR3 covers 14 residues. The CDR3: CAIRSTGLNTEAFF. The CDR3 DNA reads TGTGCCATCAGATCGACAGGGTTGAACACTGAAGCTTTCTTT.

This clone was found a few times. The chain links TRBV5-1 to TRBJ2-3; D might be TRBD2 (7 bases). The CDR3 is 14 amino acids. V was cut by 8 bases and J by 0 bases, with 13 bases left in between. The germline V gene has CDR1 SGHRS and CDR2 YFSETQ. This CDR3 is CASRGGPSTDTQYF. The CDR3 bases are TGCGCCAGTAGGGGGGGACCTAGCACAGATACGCAGTATTTT.

In regard to this clone: Other nucleotide sequences from this sample produce the same CDR3. CDR3 nucleotide sequence: TGCGCCAGCAGCTGGCAGGGTGGGAACACTGAAGCTTTCTTT. Translating gives CASSWQGGNTEAFF. V gene TRBV5-1 combines with J gene TRBJ1-1; a possible D gene is TRBD1 (5 bases). The CDR3 spans 14 residues. Germline CDR1 and CDR2: SGHRS and YFSETQ. Trimming removed 3 bases from V and 1 base from J, with 10 bases in between.

The chain joins TRBV5-4 to TRBJ2-7; D is ambiguous. Germline V gives CDR1 SGHNT, CDR2 YYREEE (reference sequence). The V end was cut by 2 bases, the J end by 5 bases, with 23 bases between. This CDR3 is 17 amino acids long. The CDR3 nucleotides are TGTGCCAGCAGCTTTAGTGGGCTTTCACCTGCTTTCCACGAGCAGTACTTC. This translates into CASSFSGLSPAFHEQYF.

The chain joins TRBV29-1 to TRBJ2-1; a possible D gene is TRBD2 (6 bases). The V gene's germline CDR1 is SQVTM and CDR2 ANQGSEA. V lost 0 bases and J 3 bases, leaving 15 bases between the germline ends. CDR3 length: 16 residues. The CDR3 reads CSVEDQRASGYNEQFF. The CDR3 DNA sequence: TGCAGCGTTGAAGATCAGCGGGCGAGTGGCTACAATGAGCAGTTCTTC.

This clone was picked up a small number of times. This chain joins TRBV9 and TRBJ2-1; 8 bases line up with TRBD2. After removal of 0 bases from V and 6 bases from J, the junction contained 8 bases not matched to a gene. Germline lookup yields CDR1 SGDLS and CDR2 YYNGEE. The CDR3 totals 16 residues. CDR3 sequence reads: CASSVDPAGVGNEQFF. CDR3 DNA: TGTGCCAGCAGCGTAGATCCAGCGGGGGTAGGCAATGAGCAGTTCTTC.

The rearrangement links TRBV5-6 to TRBJ1-2, with unresolved D. Per germline, CDR1 SGHDT and CDR2 YYEEEE. The CDR3 has 14 residues. The ends were cut back, 0 bases at V and 5 bases at J, with 11 bases in the middle. CDR3 DNA sequence: TGTGCCAGCAGCTTGGGTGCAGCGGATTATGGCTACACCTTC. Translated, it gives CASSLGAADYGYTF.